This T cell receptor beta chain came from a study of cytomegalovirus exposure and HLA in healthy donors. General study points: Later analysis reportedly placed an Asian-associated ancestry cluster below the approximately 730-donor mean in N-insertions. A later analysis showed TCR association rates differing by HLA locus, peaking at DRB1 and lowest at HLA-C.

Vbeta (60) and Jbeta (13) primers were used in the PCR. Measured with immunoSEQ multiplex PCR; TCRdb has only the in-frame clones, and not every one. This table has about 150,000 clones, around three quarters appearing once. Remarks on this clone: Its specificity is unknown.

This CDR3 contains 14 residues. V lost 7 bases and J lost 5; bases outside the gene matches: 9. Germline V gives CDR1 SGHRS, CDR2 YFSETQ. This TCR was sampled from a man in his forties in good health and CMV-seropositive. Sequences were obtained from PBMCs. The chain uses TRBV5-1 and TRBJ1-1; 9 bases align to TRBD1. Here the CDR3 DNA reads TGCGCCAGCGTTTTGGGGACAGGGCTTACTGAAGCTTTCTTT. As protein: CASVLGTGLTEAFF.